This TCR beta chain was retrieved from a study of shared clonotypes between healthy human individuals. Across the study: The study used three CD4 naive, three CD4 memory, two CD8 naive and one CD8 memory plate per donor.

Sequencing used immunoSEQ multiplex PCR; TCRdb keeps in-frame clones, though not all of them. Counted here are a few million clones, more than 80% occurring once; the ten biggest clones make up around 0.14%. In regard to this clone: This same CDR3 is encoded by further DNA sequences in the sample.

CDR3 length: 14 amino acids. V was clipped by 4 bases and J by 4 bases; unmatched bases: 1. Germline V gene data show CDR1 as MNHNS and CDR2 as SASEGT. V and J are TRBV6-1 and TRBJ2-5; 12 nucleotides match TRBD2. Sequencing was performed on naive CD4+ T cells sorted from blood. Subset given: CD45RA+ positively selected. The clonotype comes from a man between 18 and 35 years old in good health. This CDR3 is CASSGGLAGETQYF. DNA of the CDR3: TGTGCCAGCAGTGGGGGACTAGCGGGAGAGACCCAGTACTTC.